A single sample is the source of the 27 T cell receptor beta chains below, sequenced in a study of T cell responses to AZD1222 COVID-19 vaccine. Clones were read by immunoSEQ multiplex PCR, and TCRdb kept only the in-frame ones, dropping some. In the table there are 110,000 to 150,000 clones, 88% of which are singletons. The sequences come from peripheral blood, collected 28 days after the second AZD1222 dose. All receptors come from an adult who received the AZD1222 COVID-19 vaccine.

The chain is built from TRBV5-1 and TRBJ2-3, with a weak D call TRBD2 (5 bases). V dropped 4 bases and J dropped 5 bases, with 17 bases sitting between them. CDR1 and CDR2 (germline): SGHRS, YFSETQ. The CDR3 loop spans 15 amino acids. CDR3 amino acids: CASSPLDPGRDTQYF. The CDR3 DNA reads as TGCGCCAGCAGCCCACTAGACCCGGGGAGAGATACGCAGTATTTT.

The chain recombines TRBV28 with TRBJ1-1; D gene ambiguous. Germline V CDR1 and CDR2: MDHEN, SYDVKM. Trimming cost V 2 bases and J 4 bases, with 5 bases left between them. The CDR3 totals 12 residues. The CDR3 reads CASSLPITEAFF. The DNA of the CDR3 is TGTGCCAGCAGTTTACCGATCACTGAAGCTTTCTTT.

The J gene is TRBJ1-2, the V gene TRBV19; perhaps TRBD1 as D (5 bases). The CDR3 extends over 16 amino acids. The germline V gene encodes CDR1 LNHDA and CDR2 SQIVND (reference sequence). Trimming stripped 3 bases from V and 4 bases from J, with 18 bases between. Here the CDR3 reads CASSIGVDRISYGYTF. In DNA form, the CDR3 reads TGTGCCAGTAGTATCGGGGTCGACAGAATTTCCTATGGCTACACCTTC.

This clone was found a few times. The CDR3 coding sequence is TGTGCCAGCAGTTTATTGGATGGTGCCATCAATGAAAAACTGTTTTTT. Translating gives CASSLLDGAINEKLFF. The chain carries TRBV28 and TRBJ1-4, with D unclear. The V end lost 1 base, the J end lost 5 bases, and 14 bases lay between the germline ends. The CDR3 is 16 amino acids. CDR1 MDHEN and CDR2 SYDVKM come from the germline V gene.

J is TRBJ2-7 and V is TRBV10-3; D unclear. Germline assignment: CDR1 ENHRY and CDR2 SYGVKD. The CDR3 is 12 residues long. Trimming shortened V by 8 bases and J by 9 bases, and 17 bases separated the two germline ends. CDR3 amino acids: CAIGRTPIGQYF. The CDR3 DNA reads as TGTGCCATCGGAAGAACCCCGATCGGGCAGTACTTC.

The rearrangement links TRBV30 to TRBJ1-6; TRBD1 might be the D (6 bases). The CDR3 sequence is 15 residues long. Trimming took off 8 bases at V and 3 bases at J, with 17 bases between the two ends. Germline CDR1 reads GTSNPN; CDR2 reads SVGIG (reference sequence). The CDR3 DNA follows: TGTGCCACCACGGGAACAGGGAACTATAATTCACCCCTCCACTTT. It translates to CATTGTGNYNSPLHF.

The chain has TRBV5-4 and TRBJ2-6; D is ambiguous. V lost 6 bases and J lost 2, with 12 bases in between. The CDR3 runs to 15 residues. Germline CDR1 is SGHNT and CDR2 is YYREEE (reference sequence). The CDR3 nucleotides are TGTGCCAGCACCCCAGAGCAGCCTGGGGCCAACGTCCTGACTTTC. Its protein is CASTPEQPGANVLTF.

The gene calls are TRBV28 and TRBJ2-1, with 11 bases identical to TRBD2. V shed 1 base, J shed 6 bases, and the junction held 5 bases outside the gene matches. This CDR3 is 16 amino acids long. Looked up from germline, CDR1 is MDHEN and CDR2 is SYDVKM. This chain's CDR3 is CASSLFSGLAGNEQFF. The DNA of the CDR3 is TGTGCCAGCAGTTTATTTAGCGGACTAGCGGGCAATGAGCAGTTCTTC. The complete variable domain, with remaining parts taken from reference TRBV28 and TRBJ2-1, reads DVKVTQSSRYLVKRTGEKVFLECVQDMDHENMFWYRQDPGLGLRLIYFSYDVKMKEKGDIPEGYSVSREKKERFSLILESASTNQTSMYLCASSLFSGLAGNEQFFGPGTRLTVL.

The V and J genes are TRBV11-2 and TRBJ2-6, with TRBD1 identical over 8 bases. Germline CDR1 and CDR2: SGHAT and FQNNGV. The length of the CDR3 is 18 residues. V lost 5 bases and J lost 0; bases outside the gene matches: 9. The CDR3 region has the DNA TGTGCCAGCAGCCGAGAAGCAGGGGGCTACTCTGGGGCCAACGTCCTGACTTTC. This codes for CASSREAGGYSGANVLTF. Full variable domain (outside the CDR3, taken from reference TRBV11-2 and TRBJ2-6): EAGVAQSPRYKIIEKRQSVAFWCNPISGHATLYWYQQILGQGPKLLIQFQNNGVVDDSQLPKDRFSAERLKGVDSTLKIQPAKLEDSAVYLCASSREAGGYSGANVLTFGAGSRLTVL.

The chain is built from TRBV4-2 and TRBJ2-3; 7 bases are a match to TRBD2. The V and J ends lost 1 base and 2 bases, in that order; junction bases with no gene match: 3. The V gene's germline CDR1 is LGHNA and CDR2 YNFKEQ. The CDR3 is 15 residues long. DNA for the CDR3: TGTGCCAGCAGCCAAGGTAGCGGGCTCACAGATACGCAGTATTTT. Protein product: CASSQGSGLTDTQYF.

This clone was observed a few times. This CDR3 is CASSPNFQLGQWGFNSPLHF. CDR3 nucleotides: TGTGCCAGCAGCCCGAATTTCCAACTGGGACAGTGGGGGTTTAATTCACCCCTCCACTTT. This chain links TRBV6-2 or TRBV6-3 with TRBJ1-6, with 7 bases that match TRBD1. Germline V gene sequence: CDR1 MNHEY, CDR2 SVGEGT. This CDR3 has 20 amino acids. Unmatched junction bases numbered 23, after V lost 6 bases and J lost 6 bases.

The chain links TRBV7-2 to TRBJ1-6; 9 bases fit TRBD1. The CDR3 sequence is 13 residues long. CDR1 and CDR2 from the germline V gene are SGHTA and FQGNSA. V trimming: 10 bases; J trimming: 6 bases; junction bases outside the gene matches: 4. This chain's CDR3 is CATGQGFNSPLHF. CDR3 sequence (DNA): TGTGCCACGGGACAGGGCTTTAATTCACCCCTCCACTTT. Full variable domain (missing parts from reference TRBV7-2 and TRBJ1-6): GAGVSQSPSNKVTEKGKDVELRCDPISGHTALYWYRQSLGQGLEFLIYFQGNSAPDKSGLPSDRFSAERTGGSVSTLTIQRTQQEDSAVYLCATGQGFNSPLHFGNGTRLTVT.

V gene TRBV4-1 combines with J gene TRBJ2-1; D perhaps matches TRBD2 (6 bases). Per the germline V gene, CDR1 is MGHRA and CDR2 is YSYEKL. Deletions cut 0 bases from V and 4 bases from J, with 16 bases between. The CDR3 sequence is 17 residues long. The CDR3 region is CASSQDMAGNLYNEQFF. CDR3 DNA sequence: TGCGCCAGCAGCCAAGATATGGCGGGGAATCTTTACAATGAGCAGTTCTTC.

DNA of the CDR3: TGTGCCAGCTCCCCCGGGGACAGGATCTACGAGCAGTACTTC. Its translation: CASSPGDRIYEQYF. V usage is TRBV28 and J usage is TRBJ2-7, with TRBD1 identical over 8 bases. The CDR3 contains 14 residues. With V trimmed by 8 bases and J by 3 bases, 9 bases remained unmatched. Germline values: CDR1 MDHEN, CDR2 SYDVKM.

This clone was seen once. The chain's CDR3 is CASSLRKLGQGKGSYNSPLHF. DNA of the CDR3: TGTGCCAGCAGTTTACGGAAGCTAGGACAGGGAAAGGGCTCCTATAATTCACCCCTCCACTTT. The chain recombines TRBV28 with TRBJ1-6; 8 bases fit TRBD1. This CDR3 has 21 amino acids. In germline, CDR1 is MDHEN, CDR2 SYDVKM. The V and J ends lost 2 bases and 0 bases, in that order; junction bases with no gene match: 15.

The V gene is TRBV7-8, the J gene TRBJ2-7; 7 positions agree with TRBD1. The CDR3 contains 17 residues. J lost 2 bases, V lost 5 bases, and 15 bases had no gene match. Germline V gene data show CDR1 as SGHVS and CDR2 as FQNEAQ. CDR3 bases: TGTGCCAGCAGCGATAAGTCCGGGACAGAGATTACCTACGAGCAGTACTTC. Translation: CASSDKSGTEITYEQYF.

This clone was recorded only once. The J gene is TRBJ2-6, the V gene TRBV7-9; no firm D call. V was pared by 5 bases and J by 2 bases, with 22 bases between. Germline loops: CDR1 SEHNR, CDR2 FQNEAQ (reference sequence). This CDR3 contains 19 residues. The CDR3 nucleotides are TGTGCCAGCAGCCAAGGCTATACAACGCTAGTACCTGGGGCCAACGTCCTGACTTTC. It codes for CASSQGYTTLVPGANVLTF.

The sample holds one count of this clone. The V and J genes are TRBV6-5 and TRBJ2-7; the match to TRBD2 covers 7 bases. V shed 6 bases and J 2 bases; nucleotides not matched to a gene: 10. The CDR3 has 15 amino acids. Germline V gene sequence: CDR1 MNHEY, CDR2 SVGAGI. CDR3 protein: CASSTGSSGTYEQYF. CDR3 DNA sequence: TGTGCCAGCAGCACGGGGTCTAGCGGAACCTACGAGCAGTACTTC.

The chain employs TRBV4-3 and TRBJ2-2; perhaps D is TRBD1 or TRBD2 (5 bases each). The CDR3 extends over 14 amino acids. CDR1 is LGHNA and CDR2 is YSLEER in the germline V gene. The ends were cut back, 0 bases at V and 5 bases at J, with 7 bases in the middle. In DNA form, the CDR3 reads TGCGCCAGCAGCCAAGATGGGGGAACCGGGGAGCTGTTTTTT. Its translation: CASSQDGGTGELFF.

The genes are TRBV4-1 and TRBJ2-3; D uncertain. This CDR3 is built from 13 residues. V was trimmed by 4 bases and J by 4 bases, leaving 9 bases between them. The germline V gene encodes CDR1 MGHRA and CDR2 YSYEKL. The CDR3 nucleotides read TGCGCCAGCAGCCTCCTTGGCTCAGATACGCAGTATTTT. This translates into CASSLLGSDTQYF.

The gene calls are TRBV5-1 and TRBJ2-3; D possibly corresponds to TRBD2 (7 bases). CDR3 length equals 16 residues. The germline V gene has CDR1 SGHRS and CDR2 YFSETQ. V was cut by 2 bases and J by 5 bases, with 18 bases left in between. CDR3 nucleotide sequence: TGCGCCAGCAGCTTCTCCCGGGGGGCGGGAAGAGATACGCAGTATTTT. This codes for CASSFSRGAGRDTQYF.

This clone was observed a single time. The chain links TRBV14 to TRBJ2-1, with 8 bases matching TRBD2. Trimming removed 3 bases from V and 4 bases from J; junction bases left unmatched: 14. CDR3 size: 18 residues. CDR1 is SGHDN, CDR2 FVKESK, per germline. CDR3 sequence: CASSHPSYVAGGYNEQFF. In DNA form, the CDR3 reads TGTGCCAGCAGCCACCCCTCCTACGTGGCGGGGGGATACAATGAGCAGTTCTTC.

The chain has TRBV14 and TRBJ2-6; D may be TRBD2 (5 bases). CDR3 size: 16 residues. Trimming shortened V by 6 bases and J by 4 bases, and 16 bases separated the two germline ends. CDR1 is SGHDN and CDR2 is FVKESK in the germline V gene. CDR3 region: CASSYTWRPGANVLTF. The CDR3 DNA follows: TGTGCCAGCAGTTATACTTGGAGGCCCGGGGCCAACGTCCTGACTTTC.

This chain uses TRBV6-5 with TRBJ1-2; D is ambiguous. The ends were cut back, 4 bases at V and 9 bases at J, with 15 bases in the middle. The CDR3 covers 13 residues. Germline-derived CDR1 and CDR2 are MNHEY and SVGAGI. This chain's CDR3 is CASSSADGSRYTF. CDR3 in DNA: TGTGCCAGCAGTTCCGCGGACGGGTCGCGCTACACCTTC.

The V gene is TRBV19, the J gene TRBJ2-1; 8 nucleotides match TRBD2. Trimming took 3 bases from V and 9 from J; bases not matched to a gene: 13. The germline CDR1 and CDR2 sequences are LNHDA and SQIVND (reference sequence). The CDR3 runs 16 residues. CDR3 in amino acids: CASSIGGGRSGVEQFF. The DNA for the CDR3 is TGTGCCAGTAGTATTGGCGGCGGGAGGAGCGGAGTTGAGCAGTTCTTC.

The chain couples TRBV6-5 to TRBJ1-5; the D gene is possibly TRBD1 (6 bases). The CDR3 spans 15 residues. Germline lookup yields CDR1 MNHEY and CDR2 SVGAGI. Between the trimmed V and J ends, which lost 5 bases and 6 bases, there was a span of 17 bases. The CDR3 loop is CASSRGGAEGQPQHF. The CDR3 DNA sequence: TGTGCCAGCAGTAGGGGGGGGGCTGAGGGTCAGCCCCAGCATTTT.

About this clone itself: At one boundary the junction diverges from the germline segment, which might be a read error. J is TRBJ2-1 and V is TRBV5-1, with unresolved D. The CDR3 spans 15 residues. Germline loops: CDR1 SGHRS, CDR2 YFSETQ. For the CDR3, the DNA is TGCGTCAGCAGCTTGGGGTGGACGCCAGACAATGAGCAGTTCTTC. This sequence encodes CVSSLGWTPDNEQFF.